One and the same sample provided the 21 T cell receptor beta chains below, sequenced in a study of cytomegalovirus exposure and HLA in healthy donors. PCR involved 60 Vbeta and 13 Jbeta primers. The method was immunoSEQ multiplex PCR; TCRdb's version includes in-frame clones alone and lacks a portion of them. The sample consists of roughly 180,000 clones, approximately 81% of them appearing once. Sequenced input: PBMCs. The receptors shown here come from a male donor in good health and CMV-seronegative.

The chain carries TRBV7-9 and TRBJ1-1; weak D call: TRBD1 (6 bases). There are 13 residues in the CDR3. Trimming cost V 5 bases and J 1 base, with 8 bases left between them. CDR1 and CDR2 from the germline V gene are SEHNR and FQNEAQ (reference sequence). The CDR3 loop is CASSHRENTEAFF. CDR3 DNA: TGTGCCAGCAGCCACAGGGAGAACACTGAAGCTTTCTTT.

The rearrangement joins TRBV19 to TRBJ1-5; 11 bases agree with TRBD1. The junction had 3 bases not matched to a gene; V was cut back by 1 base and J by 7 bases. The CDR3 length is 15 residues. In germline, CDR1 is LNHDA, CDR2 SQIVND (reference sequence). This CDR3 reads CASSIGDRGRQPQHF. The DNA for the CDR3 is TGTGCCAGTAGTATAGGGGACAGGGGGAGGCAGCCCCAGCATTTT.

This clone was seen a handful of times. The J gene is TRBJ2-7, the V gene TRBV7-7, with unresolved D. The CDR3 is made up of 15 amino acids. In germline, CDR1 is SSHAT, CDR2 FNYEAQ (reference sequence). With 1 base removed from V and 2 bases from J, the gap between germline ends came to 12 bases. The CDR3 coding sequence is TGTGCCAGCAGCTTAGGGATGGAGACCCCCTACGAGCAGTACTTC. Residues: CASSLGMETPYEQYF.

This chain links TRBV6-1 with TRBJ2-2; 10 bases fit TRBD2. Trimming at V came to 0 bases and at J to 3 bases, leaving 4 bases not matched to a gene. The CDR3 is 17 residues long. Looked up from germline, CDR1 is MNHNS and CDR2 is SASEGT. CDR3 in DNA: TGTGCCAGCAGTGAAGCGCCGCTAGCGGGGGACACCGGGGAGCTGTTTTTT. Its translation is CASSEAPLAGDTGELFF.

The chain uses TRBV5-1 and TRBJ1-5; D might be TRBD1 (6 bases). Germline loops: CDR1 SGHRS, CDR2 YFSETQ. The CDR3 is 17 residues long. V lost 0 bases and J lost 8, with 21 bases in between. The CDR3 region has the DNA TGCGCCAGCAGCTTGGGGCGATTGGGGGCCGAGAGGGAGCCCCAGCATTTT. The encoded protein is CASSLGRLGAEREPQHF.

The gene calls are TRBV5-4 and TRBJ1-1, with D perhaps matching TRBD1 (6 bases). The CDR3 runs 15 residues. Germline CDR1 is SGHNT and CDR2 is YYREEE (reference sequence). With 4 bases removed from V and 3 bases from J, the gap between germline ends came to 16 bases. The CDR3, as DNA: TGTGCCAGCAGCCCGGCAGGGGTCCTGGACACTGAAGCTTTCTTT. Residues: CASSPAGVLDTEAFF.

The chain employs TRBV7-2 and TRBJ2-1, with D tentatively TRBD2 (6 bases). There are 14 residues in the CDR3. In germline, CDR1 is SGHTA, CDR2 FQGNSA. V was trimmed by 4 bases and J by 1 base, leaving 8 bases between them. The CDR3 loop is CASSSSGSYNEQFF. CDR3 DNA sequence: TGTGCCAGCAGCTCCAGCGGGTCCTACAATGAGCAGTTCTTC.

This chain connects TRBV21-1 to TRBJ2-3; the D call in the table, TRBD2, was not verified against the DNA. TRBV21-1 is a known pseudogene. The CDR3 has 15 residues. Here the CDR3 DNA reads TGTGCCAGCAGCAAATCAGCGGGGGCCTTTGATACGCAGTATTTT. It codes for CASSKSAGAFDTQYF.

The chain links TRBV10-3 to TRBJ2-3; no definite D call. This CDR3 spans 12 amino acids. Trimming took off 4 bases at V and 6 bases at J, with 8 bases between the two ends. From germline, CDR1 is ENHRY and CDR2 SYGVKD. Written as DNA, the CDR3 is TGTGCCATCAGTGTACTGGAGGATACGCAGTATTTT. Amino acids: CAISVLEDTQYF.

The CDR3, as DNA: TGCAGCGTCGGGGGACAGGGGATGAACACTGAAGCTTTCTTT. It translates to CSVGGQGMNTEAFF. The chain couples TRBV29-1 to TRBJ1-1, with 10 nucleotides matching TRBD1. The J segment lost 0 bases and the V segment lost 6 bases, leaving 4 bases of the junction unmatched. The germline gives CDR1 SQVTM, CDR2 ANQGSEA. The CDR3 consists of 14 residues.

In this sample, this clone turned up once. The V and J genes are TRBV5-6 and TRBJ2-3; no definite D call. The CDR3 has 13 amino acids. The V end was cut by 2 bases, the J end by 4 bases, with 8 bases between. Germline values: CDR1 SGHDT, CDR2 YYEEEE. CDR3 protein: CASSFFSADTQYF. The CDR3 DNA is TGTGCCAGCAGCTTTTTTAGTGCAGATACGCAGTATTTT.

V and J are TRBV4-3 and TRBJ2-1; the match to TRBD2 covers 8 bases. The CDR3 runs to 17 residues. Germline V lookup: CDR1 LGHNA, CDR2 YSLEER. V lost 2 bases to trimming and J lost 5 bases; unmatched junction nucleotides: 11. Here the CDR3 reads CASSQFLAGTSDNEQFF. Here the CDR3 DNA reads TGCGCCAGCAGCCAATTTCTTGCCGGGACTAGTGACAATGAGCAGTTCTTC.

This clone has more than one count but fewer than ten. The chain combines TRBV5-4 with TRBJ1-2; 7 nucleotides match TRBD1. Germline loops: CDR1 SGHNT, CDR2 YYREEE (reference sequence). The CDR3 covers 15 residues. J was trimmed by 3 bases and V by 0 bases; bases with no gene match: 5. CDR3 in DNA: TGTGCCAGCAGCTTGGGGTCAGGGGGGTACTATGGCTACACCTTC. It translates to CASSLGSGGYYGYTF.

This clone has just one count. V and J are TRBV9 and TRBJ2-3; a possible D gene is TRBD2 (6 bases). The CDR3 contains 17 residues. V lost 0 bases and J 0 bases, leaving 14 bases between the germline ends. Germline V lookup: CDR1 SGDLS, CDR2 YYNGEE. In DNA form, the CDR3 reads TGTGCCAGCAGCGTAGAGAGTAGCGGAGCTAGCACAGATACGCAGTATTTT. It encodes CASSVESSGASTDTQYF.

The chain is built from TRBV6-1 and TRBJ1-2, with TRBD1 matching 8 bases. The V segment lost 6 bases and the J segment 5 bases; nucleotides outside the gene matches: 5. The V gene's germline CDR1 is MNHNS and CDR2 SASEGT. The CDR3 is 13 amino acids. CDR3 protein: CASSRDRLYGYTF. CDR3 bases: TGTGCCAGCAGCCGGGACAGGCTTTATGGCTACACCTTC.

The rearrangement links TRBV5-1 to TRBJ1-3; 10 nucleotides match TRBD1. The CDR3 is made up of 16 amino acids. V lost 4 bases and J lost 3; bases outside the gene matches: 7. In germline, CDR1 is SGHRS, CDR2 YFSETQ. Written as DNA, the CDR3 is TGCGCCAGCAGCCGGGACAGGGGCTCGAGTGGAAACACCATATATTTT. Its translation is CASSRDRGSSGNTIYF.

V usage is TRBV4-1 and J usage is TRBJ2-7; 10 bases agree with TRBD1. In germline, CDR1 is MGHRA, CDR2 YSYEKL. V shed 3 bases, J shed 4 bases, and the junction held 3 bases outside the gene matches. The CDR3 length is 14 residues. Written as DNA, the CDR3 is TGCGCCAGCAGCCAGGGACAGGGGATATACGAGCAGTACTTC. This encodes CASSQGQGIYEQYF.

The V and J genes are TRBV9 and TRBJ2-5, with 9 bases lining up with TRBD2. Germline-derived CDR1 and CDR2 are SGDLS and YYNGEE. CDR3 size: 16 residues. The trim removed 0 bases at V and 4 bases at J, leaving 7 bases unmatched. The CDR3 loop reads CASSVGGGGAGETQYF. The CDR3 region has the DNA TGTGCCAGCAGCGTAGGGGGCGGGGGGGCTGGAGAGACCCAGTACTTC.

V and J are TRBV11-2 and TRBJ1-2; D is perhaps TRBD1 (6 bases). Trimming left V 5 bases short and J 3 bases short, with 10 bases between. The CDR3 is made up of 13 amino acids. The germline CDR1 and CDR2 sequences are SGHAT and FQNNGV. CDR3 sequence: CASSLQGHYGYTF. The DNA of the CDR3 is TGTGCCAGCAGCCTTCAGGGGCACTATGGCTACACCTTC.

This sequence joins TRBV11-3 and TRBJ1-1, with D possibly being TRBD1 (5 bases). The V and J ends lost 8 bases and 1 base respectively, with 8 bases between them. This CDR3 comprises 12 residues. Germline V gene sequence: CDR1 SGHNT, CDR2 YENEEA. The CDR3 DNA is TGTGCCAGCTCCCAGGGGAACACTGAAGCTTTCTTT. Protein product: CASSQGNTEAFF.

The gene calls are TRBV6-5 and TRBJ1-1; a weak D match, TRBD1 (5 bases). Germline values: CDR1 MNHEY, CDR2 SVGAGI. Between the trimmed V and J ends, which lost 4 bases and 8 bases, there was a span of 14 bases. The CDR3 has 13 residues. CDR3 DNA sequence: TGTGCCAGCAGTTTCGGACGGGGGATAGAAGCTTTCTTT. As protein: CASSFGRGIEAFF.